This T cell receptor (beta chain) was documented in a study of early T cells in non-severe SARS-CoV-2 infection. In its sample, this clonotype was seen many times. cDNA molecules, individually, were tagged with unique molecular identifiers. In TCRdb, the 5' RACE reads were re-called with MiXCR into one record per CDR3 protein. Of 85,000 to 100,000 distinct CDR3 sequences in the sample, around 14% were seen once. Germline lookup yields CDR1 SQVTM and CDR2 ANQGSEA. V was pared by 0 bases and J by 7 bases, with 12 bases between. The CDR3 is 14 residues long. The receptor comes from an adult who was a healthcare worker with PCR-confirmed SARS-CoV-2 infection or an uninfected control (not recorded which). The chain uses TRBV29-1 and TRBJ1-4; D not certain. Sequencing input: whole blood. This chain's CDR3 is CSVEDPHYSEKLFF. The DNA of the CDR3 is TGCAGCGTTGAAGACCCTCATTACTCTGAAAAACTGTTTTTT.